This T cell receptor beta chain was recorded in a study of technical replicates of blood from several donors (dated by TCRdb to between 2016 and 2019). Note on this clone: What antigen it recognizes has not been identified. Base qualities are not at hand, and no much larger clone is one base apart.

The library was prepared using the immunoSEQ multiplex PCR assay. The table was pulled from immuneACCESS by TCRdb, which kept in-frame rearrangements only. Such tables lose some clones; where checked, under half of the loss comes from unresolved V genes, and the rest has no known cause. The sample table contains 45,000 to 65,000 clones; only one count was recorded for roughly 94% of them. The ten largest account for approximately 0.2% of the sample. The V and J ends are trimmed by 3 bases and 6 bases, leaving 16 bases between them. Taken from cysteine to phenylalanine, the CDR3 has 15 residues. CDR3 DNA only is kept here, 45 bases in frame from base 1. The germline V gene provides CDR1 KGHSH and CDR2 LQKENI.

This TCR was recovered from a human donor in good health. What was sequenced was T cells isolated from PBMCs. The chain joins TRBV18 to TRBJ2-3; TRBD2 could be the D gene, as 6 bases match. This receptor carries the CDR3 CASSPWRGGGDTQYF. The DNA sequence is TGTGCCAGCTCACCGTGGAGGGGAGGAGGTGATACGCAGTATTTT. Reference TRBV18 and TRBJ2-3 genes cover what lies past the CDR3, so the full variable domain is NAGVMQNPRHLVRRRGQEARLRCSPMKGHSHVYWYRQLPEEGLKFMVYLQKENIIDESGMPKERFSAEFPKEGPSILRIQQVVRGDSAAYFCASSPWRGGGDTQYFGPGTRLTVL.